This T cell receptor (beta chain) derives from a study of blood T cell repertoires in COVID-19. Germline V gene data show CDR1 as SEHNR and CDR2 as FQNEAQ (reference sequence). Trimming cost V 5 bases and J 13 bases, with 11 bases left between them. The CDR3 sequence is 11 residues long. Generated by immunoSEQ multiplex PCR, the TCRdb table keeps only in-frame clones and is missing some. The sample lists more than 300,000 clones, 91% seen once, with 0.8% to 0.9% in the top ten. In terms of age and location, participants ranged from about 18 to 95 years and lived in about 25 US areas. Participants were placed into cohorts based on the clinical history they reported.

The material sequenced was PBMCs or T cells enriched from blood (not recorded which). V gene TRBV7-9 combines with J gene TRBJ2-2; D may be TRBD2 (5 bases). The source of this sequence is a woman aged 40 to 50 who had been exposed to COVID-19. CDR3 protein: CASSLSAWLFF. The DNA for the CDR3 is TGTGCCAGCAGCCTTAGCGCGTGGCTGTTTTTT.